These T cell receptor beta chains were read from a single sample in a study of blood T cells in healthy people across ages. MiXCR was run by TCRdb on the 5' RACE reads, yielding one entry per CDR3 protein. Of 1.5 million to 2 million distinct CDR3 sequences listed, almost 35% are singletons. The sample taken for sequencing was blood. The receptors were sampled from a woman aged 25-40 years in good health. CDR3s include the opening cysteine and the closing phenylalanine or tryptophan. D genes are given only for firm matches. Size is omitted from some rows. Given values are once, few, many or a class for expanded clones.

>TRBV6-5|-|TRBJ2-1|-
TGTGCCAGCAGAAAGGACAGTTACAATGAGCAGTTCTTC
CASRKDSYNEQFF
>TRBV4-1|TRBD2|TRBJ2-7|-
TGCGCCAGCAGCCAAGACGTTAAGGGACCTAAGCGGGAGTGGTACGAGCAGTACTTC
CASSQDVKGPKREWYEQYF
>TRBV10-3|-|TRBJ2-3|medium-sized
TGTGCCATCAAAATGAAGGGACCCACAGATACGCAGTATTTT
CAIKMKGPTDTQYF
>TRBV4-2|-|TRBJ2-7|few
TGTGCCAGCAGCGATCCGGGACGGGGGCTTGGAAAGCAGTACTTC
CASSDPGRGLGKQYF
>TRBV5-5|TRBD1|TRBJ2-3|-
TGTGCCAGCAGCACGGGACAGGTCCGCACAGATACGCAGTATTTT
CASSTGQVRTDTQYF
>TRBV4-1|-|TRBJ1-2|-
TGCGCCAGCAGCCAAGATGAGGGCACCTATGGCTACACCTTC
CASSQDEGTYGYTF
>TRBV4-1|-|TRBJ1-2|few
TGCGCCAGCAGCCCCGGACAGCCGGGGGCCTATGGCTACACCTTC
CASSPGQPGAYGYTF
>TRBV29-1|-|TRBJ2-7|many
TGCAGCGTTGAAGAGGAGTTCTCCTACGAGCAGTACTTC
CSVEEEFSYEQYF
>TRBV19|-|TRBJ1-1|-
TGTGCCAGTAGTATCGGGCCGAGGGAAGCTTTCTTT
CASSIGPREAFF
>TRBV7-6|-|TRBJ2-3|few
TGTGCCAGCAGCTTAGCGCTGGCCACAGATACGCAGTATTTT
CASSLALATDTQYF
>TRBV12-3/TRBV12-4|TRBD1|TRBJ1-1|-
TGTGCCAGTATCGACAGGGAGGAGGGTTACACTGAAGCTTTCTTT
CASIDREEGYTEAFF
>TRBV10-1|-|TRBJ2-7|-
TGCGCCAGCAGTGAGTCCCCCCGTGGGGCTCCAGGCCCCCACGAGCAGTACTTC
CASSESPRGAPGPHEQYF
>TRBV12-3/TRBV12-4|-|TRBJ2-3|-
TGTGCCAGCAGTTTTGCAAGTAGGTCAGATACGCAGTATTTT
CASSFASRSDTQYF
>TRBV20-1|-|TRBJ1-2|few
TGCAGTGCTAGAGATACATCGTCCCCGGGCGGCTACACCTTC
CSARDTSSPGGYTF
>TRBV20-1|TRBD1|TRBJ1-5|-
TGCAGTGCTCGGACAGGGGGTGAGCCCCAGCATTTT
CSARTGGEPQHF
>TRBV2|TRBD2|TRBJ2-3|few
TGTGCCAGCAGCCCTAGCGGGGGGGTTGGAGATACGCAGTATTTT
CASSPSGGVGDTQYF
>TRBV20-1|-|TRBJ2-7|-
TGCAGTGCTAGATCCCCCGGTGAGCAGTACTTC
CSARSPGEQYF